These T cell receptor beta chains were read from a single sample in a study of blood T cell repertoires in COVID-19. The method was immunoSEQ multiplex PCR; TCRdb's version includes in-frame clones alone and lacks a portion of them. The sample yields roughly 81,000 clones, around 92% seen once. Material for sequencing was peripheral blood. Receptors originate from a woman between 45 and 65 years old in a cohort sampled during active COVID-19. The CDR3 runs from the conserved cysteine through the conserved F or W.

V	J	CDR3
TRBV5-6	TRBJ2-7	CASRTTSGDRPLYEQYF
TRBV7-8	TRBJ2-2	CASSPRQFTGELFF
TRBV5-6	TRBJ1-1	CASSKGGEAFF
TRBV13	TRBJ2-3	CASSFLGLAARNTDTQYF
TRBV2	TRBJ2-7	CASSRTSGSLGEQYF
TRBV3-1/TRBV3-2	TRBJ2-1	CATRGDHEQFF
TRBV24-1	TRBJ1-1	CATSDGTGQNTEAFF
TRBV19	TRBJ2-7	CASSHGTAFSYEQYF
TRBV6-5	TRBJ2-5	CASGGHRQGETQYF
TRBV5-1	TRBJ2-3	CASNSGRATDTQYF
TRBV5-1	TRBJ2-5	CASSLGRRESMETQYF
TRBV9	TRBJ2-3	CASSDSGGTPFTQYF
TRBV24-1	TRBJ2-5	CATSDSGTGQWETQYF
TRBV2	TRBJ1-4	CASNRDTSTNEKLFF
TRBV3-1/TRBV3-2	TRBJ2-6	CASSQRAGGANVLTF
TRBV6-6	TRBJ1-4	CASSQQAFGTEKLFF
TRBV7-2	TRBJ2-3	CASSLVGGGTDTQYF
TRBV27	TRBJ2-7	CASRVGGGYEQYF
TRBV28	TRBJ1-2	CASREQGAQGGYTF
TRBV29-1	TRBJ2-5	CSVAPGTAQETQYF
TRBV7-2	TRBJ2-3	CASSLTSDTQYF
TRBV6-2/TRBV6-3	TRBJ2-7	CASSYSIWDRVYYEQYF
TRBV5-4	TRBJ1-2	CASSLAWGAGYGYTF
TRBV29-1	TRBJ1-1	CSVAQVGGTEAFF
TRBV12-3/TRBV12-4	TRBJ1-1	CASSSSRGAFF
TRBV5-4	TRBJ2-3	CASSLTGGGTDTQYF
TRBV5-1	TRBJ2-1	CASSLAGGTGLSEQFF
TRBV9	TRBJ1-6	CASSPLGQDNSPLHF
TRBV9	TRBJ2-2	CASSVDEVGGELFF
TRBV11-3	TRBJ2-1	CASSPRGLVNEQFF
TRBV7-2	TRBJ2-1	CASSFYRGTYNEQFF
TRBV5-1	TRBJ2-5	CASSLNRDRAMETQYF